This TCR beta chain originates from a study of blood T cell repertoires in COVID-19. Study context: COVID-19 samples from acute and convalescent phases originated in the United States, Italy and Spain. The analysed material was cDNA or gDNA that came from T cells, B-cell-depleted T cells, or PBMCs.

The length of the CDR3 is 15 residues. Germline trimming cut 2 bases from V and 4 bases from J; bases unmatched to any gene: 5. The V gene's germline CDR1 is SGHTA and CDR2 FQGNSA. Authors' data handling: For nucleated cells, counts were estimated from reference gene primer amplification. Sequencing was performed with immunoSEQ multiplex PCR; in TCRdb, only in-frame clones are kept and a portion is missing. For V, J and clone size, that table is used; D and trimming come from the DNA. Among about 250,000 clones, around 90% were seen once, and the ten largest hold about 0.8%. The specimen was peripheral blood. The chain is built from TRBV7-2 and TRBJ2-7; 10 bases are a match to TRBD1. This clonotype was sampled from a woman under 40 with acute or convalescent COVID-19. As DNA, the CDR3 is TGTGCCAGCAGCTTAACGGGACAGGGGACGTACGAGCAGTACTTC. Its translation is CASSLTGQGTYEQYF.